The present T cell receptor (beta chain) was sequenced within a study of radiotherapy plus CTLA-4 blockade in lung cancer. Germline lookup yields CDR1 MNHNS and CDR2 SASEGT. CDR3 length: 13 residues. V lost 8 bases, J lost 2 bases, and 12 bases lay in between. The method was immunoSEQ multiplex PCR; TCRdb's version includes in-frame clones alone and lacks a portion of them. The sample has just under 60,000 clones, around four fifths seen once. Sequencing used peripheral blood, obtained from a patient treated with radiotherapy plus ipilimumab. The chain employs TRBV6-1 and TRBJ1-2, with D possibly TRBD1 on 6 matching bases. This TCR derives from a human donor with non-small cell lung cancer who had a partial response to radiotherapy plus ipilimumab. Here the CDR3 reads CASEQGSNYGYTF. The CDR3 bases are TGTGCCAGCGAACAGGGTTCCAACTATGGCTACACCTTC.